This TCR beta chain was observed in a study of CXCR3-negative and CXCR3-positive naive CD8 T cells. Notes on the study in general: Researchers reported similar TRBV-TRBJ usage in naive CXCR3-negative and CXCR3-positive cells, though memory differed. Much lower diversity was found in memory CD8+ cells, while both naive subsets had comparably high diversity. CXCR3-expressing naive cells carried TRB CDR3s more hydrophobic than those of CXCR3-negative naive cells.

Germline CDR1 SGHTA, CDR2 FQGTGA. CDR3 length: 13 residues. A CD45RO-CCR7+CD27+CD95- profile was what naive CD8+ T cells displayed. With regard to this clonotype: Its antigen remains unknown.

Each TRB cDNA library was prepared by 5' RACE (with UMI labels). TCRdb reanalyzed the 5' RACE reads and collapses them to one entry per CDR3 protein, without DNA. The table for this sample gives roughly 63,000 distinct CDR3 sequences. The sequence was collected from a human donor in good health. Some clones in this sample may be carry-over from other donors' samples. Sequenced: naive CXCR3+ CD8+ T cells from blood. The subset is: CD45RO-CCR7+CD27+CD95- naive CD8+ T cells expressing CXCR3 (TNR3+). The chain couples TRBV7-3 to TRBJ2-5. CDR3 residues: CASSLTHQETQYF.